The 20 T cell receptor beta chains below all came from one sample that was sequenced in a study of cytomegalovirus exposure and HLA in healthy donors (dated by TCRdb to 2016 to 2017). Library construction relied on the immunoSEQ multiplex PCR assay. For the multiplex PCR, a mixture combining 60 forward primers for TCR Vbeta segments and 13 reverse primers for TCR Jbeta segments was used. Not all clones reach the TCRdb copy of this immuneACCESS table, which keeps in-frame sequences only. Checked studies attribute under half of the gap to unresolved V genes and leave the rest unexplained. In this sample the table shows roughly 120,000 clones, approximately 78% of which occur a single time. The ten largest clonotypes hold about 1.1% of the sample. Sequencing used PBMCs. The receptors shown here come from a woman aged 25 to 45 in good health and CMV-seronegative.

This sequence joins TRBV29-1 and TRBJ1-2, with 8 nucleotides matching TRBD1. The trim removed 5 bases at V and 3 bases at J, leaving 5 bases unmatched. CDR3 length equals 13 residues. Germline lookup yields CDR1 SQVTM and CDR2 ANQGSEA. The CDR3 DNA follows: TGCAGCGTTTCAGGGGGCGCGGACTATGGCTACACCTTC. Protein: CSVSGGADYGYTF.

This chain links TRBV7-2 with TRBJ2-3; 7 nucleotides agree with TRBD2. The CDR3 is 16 residues long. The germline V gene has CDR1 SGHTA and CDR2 FQGNSA. The trim removed 2 bases at V and 3 bases at J, leaving 8 bases unmatched. DNA for the CDR3: TGTGCCAGCAGCTTAAACTCGCTGGGAGGGACAGATACGCAGTATTTT. Protein product: CASSLNSLGGTDTQYF.

The gene calls are TRBV9 and TRBJ2-1; 7 bases map to TRBD2. The CDR3 is made up of 14 amino acids. Germline loops: CDR1 SGDLS, CDR2 YYNGEE. With V trimmed by 4 bases and J by 5 bases, 6 bases remained unmatched. CDR3 nucleotide sequence: TGTGCCAGCAGCAGACTTGGGGGGGACAATGAGCAGTTCTTC. Residues: CASSRLGGDNEQFF.

The chain carries TRBV5-4 and TRBJ2-3, with 8 bases aligning to TRBD2. The CDR3 loop spans 14 amino acids. Trimming took 3 bases from V and 5 from J; bases not matched to a gene: 5. From germline, CDR1 is SGHNT and CDR2 YYREEE (reference sequence). The CDR3 DNA follows: TGTGCCAGCAGCTCGACTAGCGCCGGAGATACGCAGTATTTT. Residues: CASSSTSAGDTQYF.

Remarks on this clone: At one end the junction does not follow the germline gene, possibly because of a read error. The chain's CDR3 is CASSPPPSGGPVVF. The DNA for the CDR3 is TGTGCCAGCTCACCACCTCCTAGCGGGGGCCCTGTGGTCTTC. The chain employs TRBV18 and TRBJ2-1, with 10 bases identical to TRBD2. This CDR3 is built from 14 residues. Germline assignment: CDR1 KGHSH and CDR2 LQKENI.

The CDR3 loop reads CASSPRTGVGDNEQFF. The CDR3 bases are TGTGCCAGCTCGCCCCGAACAGGTGTAGGAGACAATGAGCAGTTCTTC. The chain joins TRBV18 to TRBJ2-1; possible D gene TRBD1, 5 bases. V was trimmed by 6 bases and J by 5 bases, leaving 20 bases between them. Germline lookup yields CDR1 KGHSH and CDR2 LQKENI. This CDR3 comprises 16 residues.

This chain uses TRBV4-1 with TRBJ1-5, with D possibly matching TRBD1 (5 bases). CDR3 length equals 15 residues. Germline V gene sequence: CDR1 MGHRA, CDR2 YSYEKL. V dropped 6 bases and J dropped 3 bases, with 15 bases sitting between them. CDR3 in DNA: TGCGCCAGCAGTCCCTTCGACAGACCCAATCAGCCCCAGCATTTT. Amino acids: CASSPFDRPNQPQHF.

This clone was seen just once. The J gene is TRBJ2-1, the V gene TRBV19; possibly TRBD2 for D (6 bases). V lost 3 bases and J 4 bases, leaving 13 bases between the germline ends. The V gene's germline CDR1 is LNHDA and CDR2 SQIVND (reference sequence). The CDR3 contains 15 residues. As DNA, the CDR3 is TGTGCCAGTAGTATCCGGGCCGGGGGATACAATGAGCAGTTCTTC. Translation: CASSIRAGGYNEQFF.

The chain combines TRBV6-1 with TRBJ2-5; weak D call: TRBD1 (6 bases). The J call may be in error: the DNA end matches TRBJ2-7 better. The CDR3 contains 16 residues. Germline V gene sequence: CDR1 MNHNS, CDR2 SASEGT. CDR3 sequence (DNA): TGTGCCAGCAGTGAAGGAGTCAGGGGCCTTAACTACGAGCAGTACTTC. It is translated as CASSEGVRGLNYEQYF.

The chain carries TRBV4-2 and TRBJ1-2; the match to TRBD1 covers 9 bases. V lost 4 bases and J lost 4; bases outside the gene matches: 10. CDR1 is LGHNA and CDR2 is YNFKEQ in the germline V gene. The CDR3 extends over 16 amino acids. The CDR3 sequence is CASSRFRDRDSYGYTF. For the CDR3, the DNA is TGTGCCAGCAGCCGCTTCCGGGACAGGGACTCCTATGGCTACACCTTC.

V usage is TRBV27 and J usage is TRBJ1-5; D might be TRBD1 (5 bases). Per the germline V gene, CDR1 is MNHEY and CDR2 is SMNVEV (reference sequence). The V and J ends lost 6 bases and 2 bases respectively, with 11 bases between them. The CDR3 consists of 14 residues. For the CDR3, the DNA is TGTGCCAGCAGCCCTGGGGGGGGCAATCAGCCCCAGCATTTT. Amino acids: CASSPGGGNQPQHF.

The chain couples TRBV19 to TRBJ2-1; D is possibly TRBD1 (6 bases). V was clipped by 7 bases and J by 2 bases, with 9 bases between them. Germline V lookup: CDR1 LNHDA, CDR2 SQIVND (reference sequence). The CDR3 is made up of 13 amino acids. The CDR3 DNA follows: TGTGCCAGTACTGAGGGGGCCTACAATGAGCAGTTCTTC. It encodes CASTEGAYNEQFF.

This clone was detected only a few times. The chain employs TRBV6-5 and TRBJ2-3; tentative D call: TRBD2 (6 bases). Trimming removed 5 bases at V and 6 bases at J, with 6 bases between. The CDR3 has 11 residues. Germline CDR1 is MNHEY and CDR2 is SVGAGI. CDR3 residues: CASSTSDTQYF. The CDR3 DNA sequence: TGTGCCAGCAGTACTAGCGATACGCAGTATTTT.

This clone was recorded once. The chain couples TRBV15 to TRBJ2-7, with 10 bases lining up with TRBD2. CDR1 is LNHNV and CDR2 is YYDKDF in the germline V gene (reference sequence). The V segment lost 5 bases and the J segment 5 bases; nucleotides outside the gene matches: 12. The CDR3 runs 16 residues. The CDR3, as DNA: TGTGCCACCAGCGCCCATTCGAGCGGGGGGGCCCACGAGCAGTACTTC. Amino acids: CATSAHSSGGAHEQYF.

The V gene is TRBV5-1, the J gene TRBJ2-2; TRBD1 aligns across 7 bases. The CDR3 runs to 14 residues. From germline, CDR1 is SGHRS and CDR2 YFSETQ. After removal of 5 bases from V and 9 bases from J, the junction contained 10 bases not matched to a gene. CDR3 loop: CASSSDRSGRELFF. CDR3 nucleotide sequence: TGCGCCAGCAGTTCGGACAGGTCCGGCCGGGAGCTGTTTTTT.

The table lists this clone with a few counts. The chain joins TRBV6-5 to TRBJ2-3, with 14 positions matching TRBD2. Germline values: CDR1 MNHEY, CDR2 SVGAGI. The V and J ends lost 0 bases and 8 bases, in that order; junction bases with no gene match: 4. This CDR3 spans 16 amino acids. CDR3 bases: TGTGCCAGCAGTTACTCAGGGACTAGCGGGAGTAGTACGCAGTATTTT. Its translation: CASSYSGTSGSSTQYF.

The chain carries TRBV19 and TRBJ2-1, with D uncertain. Germline CDR1 LNHDA, CDR2 SQIVND (reference sequence). This CDR3 has 17 residues. Trimming left V 5 bases short and J 1 base short, with 18 bases between. As DNA, the CDR3 is TGTGCCAGTAGTGCACTCCCCCCGACACTTTCCTACAATGAGCAGTTCTTC. This encodes CASSALPPTLSYNEQFF.

The V and J genes are TRBV19 and TRBJ2-7, with TRBD2 matching over 9 bases. CDR3 size: 15 residues. Losses at the gene ends were 1 base for V and 5 bases for J; bases not matched to a gene: 6. CDR1 is LNHDA and CDR2 is SQIVND in the germline V gene (reference sequence). The CDR3 region has the DNA TGTGCCAGTAGTATAGTGACTAGCGGAAGCCACGAGCAGTACTTC. Translated: CASSIVTSGSHEQYF. Using reference TRBV19 and TRBJ2-7 for the parts outside the CDR3, the full variable domain is DGGITQSPKYLFRKEGQNVTLSCEQNLNHDAMYWYRQDPGQGLRLIYYSQIVNDFQKGDIAEGYSVSREKKESFPLTVTSAQKNPTAFYLCASSIVTSGSHEQYFGPGTRLTVT.

This rearrangement joins TRBV9 to TRBJ2-5, with a tentative D call TRBD2 (5 bases). The CDR3 has 13 amino acids. Trimming shortened V by 0 bases and J by 5 bases, and 8 bases separated the two germline ends. Germline CDR1 SGDLS, CDR2 YYNGEE. CDR3 protein: CASSVGSAETQYF. DNA for the CDR3: TGTGCCAGCAGCGTAGGTAGCGCGGAGACCCAGTACTTC. Using reference TRBV9 and TRBJ2-5 for the parts outside the CDR3, the full variable domain is DSGVTQTPKHLITATGQRVTLRCSPRSGDLSVYWYQQSLDQGLQFLIQYYNGEERAKGNILERFSAQQFPDLHSELNLSSLELGDSALYFCASSVGSAETQYFGPGTRLLVL.

V usage is TRBV7-3 and J usage is TRBJ2-7, with 8 positions matching TRBD2. This CDR3 comprises 15 residues. V lost 0 bases and J lost 4; bases outside the gene matches: 5. CDR1 is SGHTA and CDR2 is FQGTGA in the germline V gene. The CDR3 DNA follows: TGTGCCAGCAGCTTAACAGAAGCGGGAGCTTACGAGCAGTACTTC. It translates to CASSLTEAGAYEQYF.